This T cell receptor (beta chain) was identified in a study of OX40 agonist ivuxolimab in advanced cancers. Study-wide findings and caveats: Dosing at 0.1 to 3.0 mg/kg was accompanied by clonal expansion of CD4+ and CD8+ blood T cells by week 6.

Sequencing used immunoSEQ multiplex PCR; TCRdb keeps in-frame clones, though not all of them. The sample has around 76,000 clones, 65% to 90% seen once; the top ten hold under 0.75%. Trimming removed 2 bases from V and 6 bases from J; junction bases left unmatched: 12. CDR3 size: 16 residues. Germline V gene data show CDR1 as WNHNN and CDR2 as SYGVQD (reference sequence). Note on this clone: Its antigen is unidentified.

The starting material was CD4+ or CD8+ T cells sorted from blood, obtained in a trial of the OX40 agonist ivuxolimab. This clonotype was obtained from an adult with an advanced solid tumor such as melanoma, head and neck, liver or kidney cancer. V is TRBV10-1 and J is TRBJ2-5; TRBD2 matches 7 bases. Written as DNA, the CDR3 is TGCGCCAGCAGTGAGATAAGCGGGGCCTTACATCAGACCCAGTACTTC. Translating it yields CASSEISGALHQTQYF.